Described below is a single T cell receptor beta chain sequence and its context. Its binding antigen is unknown. Base qualities were left out, and no much larger clone turns up one base away. One collaborating source in Seattle enrolled patients during active infection and followed them longitudinally through the course of disease. Each collaborating institution followed its own protocols to collect whole blood in K2EDTA tubes. For TCRbeta analysis, collaborators shipped samples as frozen whole blood, isolated PBMCs, or DNA extracted from either of those sample types. This entry belongs to a study of blood T cell repertoires in COVID-19 (TCRdb year 2020). With respect to the entire study: Collaborator samples came from the United States, Italy and Spain and covered acute and convalescent phases of COVID-19. Samples came from the ongoing ImmuneRACE study (first 160 participants) plus 1,254 subjects from 6 global collaborators. Deeply sampled blood TCRbeta repertoires from subjects exposed to, actively infected with, or recovered from COVID-19 were included in the dataset. Sample metadata almost always included a de-identified subject ID, COVID-19 status, age in years and sex. The prospective study material was composed of cDNA or gDNA derived from T cells, B-cell-depleted T cells, or PBMCs. Where available, HLA class I and class II types were obtained from metadata supplied by the sample provider rather than from assay-based typing. The repertoires were released in a freely available public database meant as a resource for research on the immune response to SARS-CoV-2. The paper's findings and limits, for the study overall: How much clinical and demographic metadata was included differed by source and by participant, and the metadata was provided uncurated.

TCRbeta CDR3 regions were amplified from genomic DNA using the immunoSEQ Assay, a bias-controlled multiplex PCR. The paper's data handling went like this. The number of nucleated cells in each sample was estimated from the amplification of reference gene primers within the assay. To quantify the absolute abundance of each unique TCRbeta CDR3 rearrangement, sequence reads were collapsed and filtered. Productive Simpson clonality was computed per sample as the square root of Simpson's diversity index over productive rearrangements. TCRdb took over this immuneACCESS table, retaining in-frame rearrangements with V and J assigned. Such tables are incomplete; in checked studies, under half of the missing clones stem from an unresolved V gene, and the remainder is unexplained. That table gives V, J and clone size, and the DNA gave D and trimming. The sample records roughly 150,000 clones, 84% of which are singletons. In total, the top ten clones hold approximately 2.6% of the sample.

The V and J ends are trimmed by 6 bases and 5 bases, leaving 25 bases between them. Reading from cysteine to phenylalanine, the CDR3 counts 17 amino acids. The retained sequence is limited to the CDR3, 51 bases, with the frame set at the first base. The germline V gene (reference sequence) yields WNHNN for CDR1 and SYGVQD for CDR2. Sequenced input: peripheral blood. This clonotype was obtained from a woman older than 75 with COVID-19, enrolled during active disease. In this chain, TRBV10-1 is recombined with TRBJ2-5, and possibly TRBD1, on 6 matching bases. The nucleotide sequence reads as follows: TGCGCCAGCAGCGATCACGACAGACAGTTTCAGGGGGAGACCCAGTACTTC. Translation gives CASSDHDRQFQGETQYF.